Described below is a single T cell receptor (beta chain) sequence and its context. V lost 2 bases to trimming and J lost 2 bases, with 12 bases between them. Germline CDR1 reads GTSNPN; CDR2 reads SVGIG (reference sequence). The CDR3 spans 14 residues. This sample is drawn from a study of memory CD4+ T cells and cytomegalovirus serostatus. Here immunoSEQ multiplex PCR was the method, and the copy in TCRdb shows in-frame clones only, minus some. The sample contains approximately 26,000 clones, over 70% of which appear only once. The sort gate was single viable CD3+CD4+CD8-CD45RO+ cells for memory CD4+ T cells.

This TCR was sampled from an adult in good health and CMV-seronegative. The genes are TRBV30 and TRBJ1-2; D perhaps matches TRBD1 (5 bases). The specimen was memory CD4+ T cells from blood. The CDR3 loop reads CAWSPGTSNYGYTF. Here the CDR3 DNA reads TGTGCCTGGAGTCCCGGGACTTCGAACTATGGCTACACCTTC.